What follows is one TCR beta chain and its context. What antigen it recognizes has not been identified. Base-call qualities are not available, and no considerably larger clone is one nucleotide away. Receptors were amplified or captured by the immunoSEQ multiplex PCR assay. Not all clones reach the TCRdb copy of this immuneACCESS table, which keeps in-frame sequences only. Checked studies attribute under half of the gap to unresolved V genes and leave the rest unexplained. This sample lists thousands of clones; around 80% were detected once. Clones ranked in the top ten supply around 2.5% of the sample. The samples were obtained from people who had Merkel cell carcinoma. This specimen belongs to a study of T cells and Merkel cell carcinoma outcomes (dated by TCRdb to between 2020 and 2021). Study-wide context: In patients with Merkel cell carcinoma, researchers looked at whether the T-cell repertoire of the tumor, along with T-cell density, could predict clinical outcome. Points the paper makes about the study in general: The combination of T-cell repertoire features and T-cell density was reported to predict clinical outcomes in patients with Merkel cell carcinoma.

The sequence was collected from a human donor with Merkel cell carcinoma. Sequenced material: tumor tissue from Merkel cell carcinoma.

CDR3 protein: CASMRNTEAFF. The nucleotides read TGTGCCAGCATGAGGAACACTGAAGCTTTCTTT. This chain joins TRBV27 to TRBJ1-1; no confident D gene assignment can be made. Relative to germline, V is 7 bases shorter and J is 1 base shorter, with 4 bases between their ends. Per the germline V gene (reference sequence), MNHEY is the CDR1 and SMNVEV is the CDR2. The CDR3 numbers 11 residues from cysteine through phenylalanine. Of the read, only the CDR3 DNA is kept; its 33 bases are in frame from base 1.